This TCR beta chain stems from a study of blood T cell repertoires in COVID-19. CDR3 length: 17 amino acids. With 6 bases clipped from V and 0 bases from J, the junction kept 9 bases outside the gene matches. From germline, CDR1 is SEHNR and CDR2 FQNEAQ (reference sequence). This clone was observed a single time. In the authors' methods: By means of reference gene primer amplification, nucleated cell counts were estimated. Profiling relied on immunoSEQ multiplex PCR, and the TCRdb table lists in-frame clones only, not all of them. V and J calls plus clone size are reproduced from that table; the DNA served to infer D and trimming. This table has approximately 66,000 clones, around 87% appearing once.

The sample taken for sequencing was peripheral blood. The chain links TRBV7-9 to TRBJ1-3; 9 nucleotides line up with TRBD1. The clonotype originates from a man aged 55-75 years with acute or convalescent COVID-19. In DNA, the CDR3 is TGTGCCAGCAGAACACAGGGGGCCCTAGCCTCTGGAAACACCATATATTTT. It yields the protein CASRTQGALASGNTIYF. Full variable domain (missing parts from reference TRBV7-9 and TRBJ1-3): DTGVSQNPRHKITKRGQNVTFRCDPISEHNRLYWYRQTLGQGPEFLTYFQNEAQLEKSRLLSDRFSAERPKGSFSTLEIQRTEQGDSAMYLCASRTQGALASGNTIYFGEGSWLTVV.